This passage covers 18 T cell receptor beta chains from one sample sequenced in a study of T cell repertoires in cytomegalovirus infection (dated by TCRdb to the late 2010s). This specimen's treatment or condition label, interpreted: in vitro stimulation with specific CMV peptide epitopes to enrich CMV-specific T cells. Their target antigens are unknown. The sequencer was an Illumina HiSeq 1500. TCRdb's own reprocessing of the public reads used fastp at Q25 and MiXCR and kept productive beta chains. Rows are combined by CDR3 protein, so each entry shows the most common genes and DNA. For this sample the table gives about 830,000 distinct CDR3 sequences, of which approximately 30% were detected only once. Under 15% of the sample rests with the top ten. This specimen was cultured CD8+ T cells from PBMCs, taken from culture after CMV antigen stimulation. Source of these receptors: a human donor in good health (CMV status not recorded). Some clones in this sample may be carry-over from other donors' samples.

This clonotype appeared a few times. V usage is TRBV27 and J usage is TRBJ1-2, with 9 bases fitting TRBD1. Germline loops: CDR1 MNHEY, CDR2 SMNVEV (reference sequence). This CDR3 has 16 residues. V was clipped by 5 bases and J by 1 base; unmatched bases: 8. CDR3 coding DNA: TGTGCCAGCAGTCGGGACAGGGCTGGTTATAACTATGGCTACACCTTC. Translated, it gives CASSRDRAGYNYGYTF.

The rearrangement joins TRBV27 to TRBJ2-1, with D unclear. This CDR3 is 16 amino acids long. Germline loops: CDR1 MNHEY, CDR2 SMNVEV (reference sequence). V was trimmed by 8 bases and J by 0 bases, leaving 17 bases between them. The CDR3 protein is CASAPEVGSSYNEQFF. CDR3 DNA: TGTGCCAGCGCCCCAGAGGTGGGTAGCTCCTACAATGAGCAGTTCTTC.

The chain joins TRBV28 to TRBJ2-4; no definite D call. Per the germline V gene, CDR1 is MDHEN and CDR2 is SYDVKM. V was cut by 3 bases and J by 2 bases, with 11 bases left in between. The CDR3 loop spans 15 amino acids. The CDR3 sequence is CASSFVGIPKNIQYF. The CDR3 DNA is TGTGCCAGCAGTTTCGTCGGTATTCCCAAAAACATTCAGTACTTC.

The gene calls are TRBV28 and TRBJ1-1; the match to TRBD1 covers 9 bases. This CDR3 is 15 amino acids long. V lost 2 bases to trimming and J lost 3 bases; unmatched junction nucleotides: 4. Germline lookup yields CDR1 MDHEN and CDR2 SYDVKM. The CDR3 is CASSLPQGAYTEAFF. CDR3 nucleotide sequence: TGTGCCAGCAGTTTACCACAGGGGGCATACACTGAAGCTTTCTTT.

This clonotype occurred a few times. This chain uses TRBV5-8 with TRBJ2-3; D is undetermined. V was cut by 4 bases and J by 2 bases, with 20 bases left in between. Germline assignment: CDR1 SGHTS and CDR2 YDEGEE. This CDR3 spans 17 amino acids. DNA for the CDR3: TGTGCCAGCAGCCTGGCCCGTTCGAAACTAACCACAGATACGCAGTATTTT. Encoded protein: CASSLARSKLTTDTQYF.

This clonotype was observed a handful of times. The chain has TRBV28 and TRBJ2-3; 7 bases fit TRBD1. Looked up from germline, CDR1 is MDHEN and CDR2 is SYDVKM. The CDR3 extends over 15 amino acids. V lost 4 bases, J lost 6 bases, and 10 bases stayed unmatched. The CDR3 sequence: CASSSPRDSMDTQYF. CDR3 coding DNA: TGTGCCAGCAGTTCTCCCCGGGACAGCATGGATACGCAGTATTTT.

The chain employs TRBV12-3 or TRBV12-4 and TRBJ2-1, with 8 bases that match TRBD2. V was clipped by 2 bases and J by 7 bases; unmatched bases: 7. The CDR3 has 15 amino acids. The DNA for the CDR3 is TGTGCCAGCAGTTTATCCGGCGGGGGGCCTAATGAGCAGTTCTTC. This gives the protein CASSLSGGGPNEQFF.

This clonotype has only a few counts. This chain joins TRBV6-1 and TRBJ2-1, with D tentatively TRBD1 or TRBD2 (6 bases each). This CDR3 comprises 15 residues. Between the trimmed V and J ends, which lost 5 bases and 6 bases, there was a span of 17 bases. Per the germline V gene, CDR1 is MNHNS and CDR2 is SASEGT. Here the CDR3 DNA reads TGTGCCAGCAGTCCCGGGACAAGGGGGGTCAATGAGCAGTTCTTC. Translating gives CASSPGTRGVNEQFF.

The chain combines TRBV7-9 with TRBJ2-7; weak D call: TRBD2 (6 bases). Germline V lookup: CDR1 SEHNR, CDR2 FQNEAQ (reference sequence). V shed 4 bases and J shed 4 bases, with 17 bases lying between them. CDR3 length equals 15 residues. As DNA, the CDR3 is TGTGCCAGCAGCTCTTACGGAGGGACGGGTTACGAGCAGTACGTC. Translating it yields CASSSYGGTGYEQYV.

A few counts support this clonotype. The chain employs TRBV14 and TRBJ1-2; D is uncertain. This CDR3 contains 15 residues. V was pared by 1 base and J by 4 bases, with 13 bases between. Germline V gene data show CDR1 as SGHDN and CDR2 as FVKESK. The CDR3 DNA is TGTGCCAGCAGCCAAGCGCCTACGTCTGTCTATGGCTACACCTTC. Translation: CASSQAPTSVYGYTF.

The J gene is TRBJ2-2, the V gene TRBV4-1; a weak D match, TRBD1 (5 bases). The CDR3 covers 16 residues. The V and J ends lost 1 base and 2 bases respectively, with 11 bases between them. In germline, CDR1 is MGHRA, CDR2 YSYEKL. The CDR3 nucleotides read TGCGCCAGCAGCCAAGGGGCCCAGGGCAACACCGGGGAGCTGTTTTTT. This codes for CASSQGAQGNTGELFF.

This clonotype was counted many times. The chain links TRBV7-9 to TRBJ2-1; TRBD2 matches at 10 bases. The CDR3 contains 18 residues. The trim removed 6 bases at V and 1 base at J, leaving 12 bases unmatched. From germline, CDR1 is SEHNR and CDR2 FQNEAQ (reference sequence). In DNA, the CDR3 is TGTGCCAGCAGTCCAGCGGGGGGGCCATCCACATCCTACAATGAGCAGTTCTTC. Protein product: CASSPAGGPSTSYNEQFF.

This clonotype was detected a few times. The chain joins TRBV28 to TRBJ2-3; no reliable D call. CDR3 length: 16 amino acids. V was shortened by 3 bases and J by 2 bases, with 15 bases between the two germline ends. Germline-derived CDR1 and CDR2 are MDHEN and SYDVKM. The CDR3 sequence is CASSFGVELDTDTQYF. DNA for the CDR3: TGTGCCAGCAGTTTTGGGGTCGAGCTAGACACAGATACGCAGTATTTT.

CDR3 protein: CASSLEFNINEQYF. CDR3 DNA sequence: TGTGCCAGCAGCTTGGAATTCAACATCAACGAGCAGTACTTC. V gene TRBV5-5 combines with J gene TRBJ2-7; D is uncertain. V was cut by 0 bases and J by 5 bases, with 12 bases left in between. CDR1 and CDR2 (germline): SGHKS, YYEKEE (reference sequence). This CDR3 region has 14 residues.

This clonotype was seen only a few times. The chain has TRBV12-3 or TRBV12-4 and TRBJ2-6; D is perhaps TRBD1 (5 bases). The CDR3 extends over 21 amino acids. V was shortened by 1 base and J by 2 bases, with 24 bases between the two germline ends. The DNA of the CDR3 is TGTGCCAGCAGTTTAGTTTTAGAGGTAGCAGGGTTCTATCCTGGGGCCAACGTCCTGACTTTC. Protein: CASSLVLEVAGFYPGANVLTF.

This clonotype was seen more than once but under ten times. The J gene is TRBJ2-1, the V gene TRBV5-1; the match to TRBD2 covers 9 bases. The CDR3 sequence is 18 residues long. Germline V gives CDR1 SGHRS, CDR2 YFSETQ. The J segment lost 0 bases and the V segment lost 2 bases, leaving 9 bases of the junction unmatched. This CDR3 reads CASSFLAGGPSSYNEQFF. The DNA of the CDR3 is TGCGCCAGCAGCTTTTTGGCGGGGGGGCCCAGCTCCTACAATGAGCAGTTCTTC.

This clonotype was picked up many times. The chain couples TRBV19 to TRBJ1-1; no clear D gene. The V and J ends lost 7 bases and 4 bases respectively, with 13 bases between them. CDR3 length equals 13 residues. In germline, CDR1 is LNHDA, CDR2 SQIVND (reference sequence). The CDR3 reads CASIIGRGTEAFF. As DNA, the CDR3 is TGTGCCAGTATCATAGGCCGCGGCACTGAAGCTTTCTTT.

Remarks on this clonotype: One end of the junction does not line up with germline, which may come from a read error. The chain couples TRBV10-3 to TRBJ2-3; 9 bases are shared with TRBD2. This CDR3 comprises 17 residues. Per the germline V gene, CDR1 is ENHRY and CDR2 is SYGVKD. The CDR3 nucleotides are TGTGCCATCAGTGTCGTTCTGGCGGGGGGGCGGTCAGATACGCAGTATTTC. It codes for CAISVVLAGGRSDTQYF.